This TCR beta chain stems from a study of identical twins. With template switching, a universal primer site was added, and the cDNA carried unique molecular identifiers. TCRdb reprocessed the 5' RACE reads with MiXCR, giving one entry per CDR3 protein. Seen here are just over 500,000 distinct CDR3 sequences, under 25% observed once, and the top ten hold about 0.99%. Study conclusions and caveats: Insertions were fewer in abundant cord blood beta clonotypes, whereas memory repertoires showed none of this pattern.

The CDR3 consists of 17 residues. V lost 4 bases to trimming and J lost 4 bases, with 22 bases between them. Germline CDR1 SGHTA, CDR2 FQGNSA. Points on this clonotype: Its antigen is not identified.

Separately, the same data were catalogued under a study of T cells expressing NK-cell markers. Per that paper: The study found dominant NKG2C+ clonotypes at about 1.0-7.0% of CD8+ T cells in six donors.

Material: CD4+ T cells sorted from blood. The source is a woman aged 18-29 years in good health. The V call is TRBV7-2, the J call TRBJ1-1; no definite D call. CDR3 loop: CASSSTHFAGRGTEAFF. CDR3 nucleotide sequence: TGTGCCAGCAGCTCAACTCACTTCGCTGGGAGAGGCACTGAAGCTTTCTTT.